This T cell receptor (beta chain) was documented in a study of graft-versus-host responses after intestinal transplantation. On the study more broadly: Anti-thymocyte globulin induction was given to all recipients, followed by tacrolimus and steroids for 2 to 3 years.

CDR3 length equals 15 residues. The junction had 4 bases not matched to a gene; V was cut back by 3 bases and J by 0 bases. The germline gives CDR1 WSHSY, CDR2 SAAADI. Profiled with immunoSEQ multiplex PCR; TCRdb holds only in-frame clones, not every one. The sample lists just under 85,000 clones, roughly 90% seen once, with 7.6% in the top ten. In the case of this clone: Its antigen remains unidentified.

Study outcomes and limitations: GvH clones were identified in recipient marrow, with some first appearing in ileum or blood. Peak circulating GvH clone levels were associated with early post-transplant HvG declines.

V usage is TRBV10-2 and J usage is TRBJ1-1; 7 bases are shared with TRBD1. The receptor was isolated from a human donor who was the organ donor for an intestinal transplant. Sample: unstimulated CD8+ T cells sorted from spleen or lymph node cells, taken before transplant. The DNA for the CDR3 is TGCGCCAGCAGTGACGGGACAGTCATGAACACTGAAGCTTTCTTT. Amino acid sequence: CASSDGTVMNTEAFF.